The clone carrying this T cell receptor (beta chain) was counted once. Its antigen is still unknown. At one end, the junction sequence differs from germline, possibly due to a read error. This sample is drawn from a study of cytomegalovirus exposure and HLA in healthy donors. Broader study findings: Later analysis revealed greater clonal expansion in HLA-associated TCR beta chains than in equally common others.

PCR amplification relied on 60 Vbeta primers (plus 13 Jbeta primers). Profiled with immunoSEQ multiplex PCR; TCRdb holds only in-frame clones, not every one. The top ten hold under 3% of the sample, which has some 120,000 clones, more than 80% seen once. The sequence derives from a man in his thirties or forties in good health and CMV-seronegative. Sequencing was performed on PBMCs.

CDR3 coding DNA: TGTTCCAGCGAAATAGGCGGCTCCGAGCAGTACTTC. This codes for CSSEIGGSEQYF. The rearrangement uses TRBV7-9 and TRBJ2-7; D unresolved. Germline CDR1 SEHNR, CDR2 FQNEAQ (reference sequence). This CDR3 has 12 amino acids.